Listed below are T cell receptor beta chains from one sample, sequenced in a study of fetal regulatory T cell absence and autoimmunity. Profiling relied on immunoSEQ multiplex PCR, and the TCRdb table lists in-frame clones only, not all of them. The sample shows 95,000 to 100,000 clones, approximately 79% of them seen only once. Sequencing was carried out using pancreas tissue. These receptors were collected from a male donor with IPEX syndrome. Both conserved end residues are part of each CDR3. A D gene is named only where the DNA matches it firmly. Expanded clones get a size class; other rows say once, few or many, or leave the size out.

NA TRBJ2-7 NA TRBV27 CASSSGVHYEQYF TGTGCCAGCAGTTCGGGGGTGCACTACGAGCAGTACTTC
NA TRBJ1-4 NA TRBV9 CASRGQTNEKLFF TGTGCCAGCAGGGGCCAAACTAATGAAAAACTGTTTTTT
TRBD1 TRBJ2-1 NA TRBV6-5 CASSRGTGLYNEQFF TGTGCCAGCAGCCGCGGGACAGGGCTTTACAATGAGCAGTTCTTC
TRBD2 TRBJ2-7 NA TRBV9 CASSAKRQSGREPNYEQYF TGTGCCAGCAGCGCCAAACGGCAATCTGGGCGGGAGCCCAACTACGAGCAGTACTTC
NA TRBJ2-2 NA TRBV5-1 CASSLGQGGTGELFF TGCGCCAGCAGCTTGGGCCAGGGAGGAACCGGGGAGCTGTTTTTT
NA TRBJ1-2 NA TRBV4-3 CASSQDRGNGYTF TGCGCCAGCAGCCAAGACAGGGGCAATGGCTACACCTTC
NA TRBJ2-1 NA TRBV11-3 CASSFGHFNEQFF TGTGCCAGCAGCTTCGGACACTTCAATGAGCAGTTCTTC
NA TRBJ2-1 NA TRBV29-1 CSVDRGAYNEQFF TGCAGCGTTGACCGGGGGGCGTACAATGAGCAGTTCTTC
NA TRBJ2-2 few TRBV19 CASSGYTGELFF TGTGCCAGTAGCGGGTACACCGGGGAGCTGTTTTTT
NA TRBJ2-1 NA TRBV21-1 CASSTTGNEQFF TGTGCCAGCAGCACGACAGGCAATGAGCAGTTCTTC
NA TRBJ2-1 NA TRBV9 CASSVEPYYNEQFF TGTGCCAGCAGCGTAGAACCTTATTACAATGAGCAGTTCTTC
NA TRBJ2-3 NA TRBV15 CATSRVGGPPRADTQYF TGTGCCACCAGCAGAGTGGGAGGACCTCCGAGGGCAGATACGCAGTATTTT
NA TRBJ2-7 NA TRBV5-6 CASSLGGEQYF TGTGCCAGCAGCTTGGGGGGAGAGCAGTACTTC
TRBD1 TRBJ1-2 NA TRBV5-4 CASSAGDRGGYTF TGTGCCAGCAGCGCGGGGGACAGGGGTGGCTACACCTTC
NA TRBJ1-2 few TRBV5-4 CASSTANYGYTF TGTGCCAGCAGCACAGCTAACTATGGCTACACCTTC
NA TRBJ1-2 NA TRBV9 CASSAYNYGYTF TGTGCCAGCAGCGCCTACAACTATGGCTACACCTTC
TRBD1 TRBJ1-1 NA TRBV6-5 CASSYGAGGLNTEAFF TGTGCCAGCAGTTACGGGGCAGGGGGCCTGAACACTGAAGCTTTCTTT
NA TRBJ2-2 once TRBV5-6 CASRRLGNTGELFF TGTGCCAGCAGAAGACTTGGGAACACCGGGGAGCTGTTTTTT
NA TRBJ2-5 NA TRBV7-9 CAGRGLWGETQYF TGTGCCGGAAGGGGACTCTGGGGGGAGACCCAGTACTTC
NA TRBJ2-7 NA TRBV6-5 CASGPGAYEQYF TGTGCCAGCGGGCCGGGTGCCTACGAGCAGTACTTC
TRBD1 TRBJ2-4 NA TRBV27 CASSLGGVGKNIQYF TGTGCCAGCAGCCTAGGGGGCGTAGGCAAAAACATTCAGTACTTC
TRBD2 TRBJ2-5 NA TRBV5-4 CASSLGTSGAGTQYF TGTGCCAGCAGCTTGGGGACTAGCGGGGCCGGGACCCAGTACTTC
TRBD2 TRBJ2-1 NA TRBV27 CASSPGLAGVEQFF TGTGCCAGCAGTCCGGGACTAGCGGGAGTTGAGCAGTTCTTC
NA TRBJ1-6 few TRBV10-2 CASRGNNSPLHF TGCGCCAGCAGGGGGAATAATTCACCCCTCCACTTT
NA TRBJ1-1 few TRBV7-9 CASSLGTNTEAFF TGTGCCAGCAGCTTAGGGACAAACACTGAAGCTTTCTTT
NA TRBJ2-7 NA TRBV6-1 CASKAGHSYEQYF TGTGCCAGCAAAGCGGGACACTCCTACGAGCAGTACTTC
TRBD2 TRBJ2-1 NA TRBV11-2 CASSHNGLAGGGNEQFF TGTGCCAGCAGCCACAACGGGCTAGCGGGAGGAGGTAATGAGCAGTTCTTC
NA TRBJ2-3 NA TRBV27 CANQGWGGPDTQYF TGTGCCAACCAGGGATGGGGCGGCCCAGATACGCAGTATTTT
NA TRBJ2-3 NA TRBV9 CASSVGTSTDTQYF TGTGCCAGCAGCGTAGGGACTAGCACAGATACGCAGTATTTT
TRBD2 TRBJ2-5 once TRBV28 CASTNWGGETQYF TGTGCCAGCACCAACTGGGGGGGAGAGACCCAGTACTTC
NA TRBJ2-1 NA TRBV12-1 CASSFARQGLSSSYNEQFF TGTGCCAGCAGCTTTGCTAGGCAGGGGCTCTCGAGCTCCTACAATGAGCAGTTCTTC
NA TRBJ2-7 NA TRBV13 CASSLDTYEQYF TGTGCCAGCAGCTTGGACACTTACGAGCAGTACTTC
NA TRBJ2-1 NA TRBV6-5 CASSYTGIGEQFF TGTGCCAGCAGTTATACAGGGATAGGAGAGCAGTTCTTC
TRBD2 TRBJ2-3 NA TRBV7-9 CASSMRSGGAEDTQYF TGTGCCAGCAGCATGAGGAGCGGGGGGGCCGAAGATACGCAGTATTTT
NA TRBJ2-3 NA TRBV15 CATSRGLVGDTQYF TGTGCCACCAGCAGAGGACTAGTGGGAGATACGCAGTATTTT
NA TRBJ1-1 NA TRBV20-1 CSARGETEAFF TGCAGTGCTAGGGGGGAGACTGAAGCTTTCTTT
TRBD1 TRBJ2-7 few TRBV5-3 CARSSGQSSYEQYF TGTGCCAGAAGCTCGGGACAGAGCTCCTACGAGCAGTACTTC
NA TRBJ1-1 NA TRBV15 CATSRDLGDTEAFF TGTGCCACCAGCAGAGATCTGGGGGACACTGAAGCTTTCTTT
TRBD2 TRBJ2-7 NA TRBV11-2 CASSSLQGLLSYEQYF TGTGCCAGCAGCTCCCTCCAGGGACTACTCTCCTACGAGCAGTACTTC
NA TRBJ2-5 NA TRBV15 CATSRDIQGLETQYF TGTGCCACCAGCAGAGATATCCAGGGACTAGAGACCCAGTACTTC
TRBD2 TRBJ2-3 NA TRBV4-2 CASSQGTSGDTQYF TGTGCCAGCAGCCAAGGGACTAGCGGGGATACGCAGTATTTT
NA TRBJ2-7 NA TRBV5-5 CASSLGYEQYF TGTGCCAGCAGCTTGGGCTACGAGCAGTACTTC
NA TRBJ1-2 once TRBV20-1 CSARDQEGYTF TGCAGTGCTAGAGATCAGGAAGGCTACACCTTC
NA TRBJ2-3 NA TRBV5-1 CASSLHRLTDTQYF TGCGCCAGCAGCTTGCACCGGCTCACAGATACGCAGTATTTT
NA TRBJ2-3 once TRBV5-1 CASSLEGSWRSSTDTQYF TGCGCCAGCAGCTTGGAAGGGAGTTGGCGGTCTAGCACAGATACGCAGTATTTT
NA TRBJ2-2 NA TRBV5-1 CASSLLTGNTGELFF TGCGCCAGCAGCTTGTTAACGGGGAACACCGGGGAGCTGTTTTTT
NA TRBJ2-7 NA TRBV18 CASSPRQDNFYEQYF TGTGCCAGCTCACCTAGACAGGACAATTTTTACGAGCAGTACTTC
NA TRBJ2-3 NA TRBV19 CASSTRHTDTQYF TGTGCCAGTAGTACGAGACACACAGATACGCAGTATTTT
TRBD2 TRBJ2-7 once TRBV10-1 CASRPSGVAYEQYF TGCGCCAGCAGGCCTAGCGGGGTCGCCTACGAGCAGTACTTC
NA TRBJ2-7 NA TRBV7-2 CASSPGREQYF TGTGCCAGCAGCCCCGGGCGTGAGCAGTACTTC
TRBD2 TRBJ2-2 NA TRBV10-3 CAIGISGNTGELFF TGTGCCATCGGGATTAGCGGGAACACTGGGGAGCTGTTTTTT
TRBD2 TRBJ2-2 NA TRBV4-3 CASSRGTSGAANTGELFF TGCGCCAGCAGCCGGGGGACTAGCGGGGCCGCGAACACCGGGGAGCTGTTTTTT
TRBD1 TRBJ1-1 NA TRBV25-1 CASGQGTEAFF TGTGCCAGCGGACAGGGCACTGAAGCTTTCTTT